A single sample gave rise to the 25 T cell receptor beta chains below, sequenced in a study of blood T cells in healthy people across ages. Then a second PCR, running roughly 7 to 11 cycles, was carried out with a sample-barcoded 5' primer and a J-beta primer mix. TCRdb used MiXCR to reprocess the 5' RACE reads, holding one entry per CDR3 protein. Among around 800,000 distinct CDR3 sequences, around 45% were seen once, and the ten largest hold around 21%. The sample taken for sequencing was blood. Source of these receptors: a man in his 60s in good health.

This clonotype was seen only a few times. The chain links TRBV12-3 or TRBV12-4 to TRBJ2-4; 9 bases agree with TRBD1. The CDR3 is 13 amino acids. J was trimmed by 13 bases and V by 6 bases; bases with no gene match: 10. The CDR3 nucleotides are TGTGCCAGCAGCAAGGGACAGGGATTAGAGCAGTACTTC. Protein: CASSKGQGLEQYF.

The table lists this clonotype with a few counts. This sequence joins TRBV9 and TRBJ2-1, with D tentatively TRBD1 (5 bases). V was pared by 4 bases and J by 7 bases, with 18 bases between. In germline, CDR1 is SGDLS, CDR2 YYNGEE. CDR3 length: 15 residues. The CDR3 nucleotides are TGTGCCAGCAGCCTCGATGGTGGTAAGGGGAATGAGCAGTTCTTC. Translated: CASSLDGGKGNEQFF.

The genes are TRBV5-5 and TRBJ2-3; D perhaps matches TRBD2 (5 bases). This CDR3 has 14 amino acids. Germline CDR1 is SGHKS and CDR2 is YYEKEE (reference sequence). The V end was cut by 4 bases, the J end by 10 bases, with 19 bases between. CDR3 bases: TGTGCCAGCAGCAGACGAGCGGTTGGTGATGCGCAGTATTTT. Amino acid sequence: CASSRRAVGDAQYF.

This clonotype has only a few counts. The V gene is TRBV7-9, the J gene TRBJ1-2, with D hard to call. Per germline, CDR1 SEHNR and CDR2 FQNEAQ (reference sequence). This CDR3 is 14 amino acids long. V gave up 5 bases and J gave up 3 bases, with 13 bases separating them. Here the CDR3 DNA reads TGTGCCAGCAGCGTATACGACCCCGACTATGGCTACACCTTC. Translating it yields CASSVYDPDYGYTF.

V and J are TRBV6-1 and TRBJ1-1, with 7 bases fitting TRBD1. V lost 6 bases and J lost 4; bases outside the gene matches: 11. CDR1 and CDR2 (germline): MNHNS, SASEGT. CDR3 length: 15 residues. The CDR3: CASSKRDSKVTEAFF. CDR3 nucleotides: TGTGCCAGCAGCAAACGGGACAGCAAGGTCACTGAAGCTTTCTTT.

This clonotype was seen only a few times. The V call is TRBV2, the J call TRBJ1-1, with D possibly TRBD1 on 6 matching bases. Trimming removed 0 bases from V and 5 bases from J, with 16 bases in between. The V gene's germline CDR1 is SNHLY and CDR2 FYNNEI. This CDR3 is 16 amino acids long. CDR3 amino acids: CASSEALWRRGTEAFF. The CDR3 DNA reads as TGTGCCAGCAGTGAAGCTCTGTGGCGAAGGGGGACTGAAGCTTTCTTT.

The V and J genes are TRBV20-1 and TRBJ2-1; TRBD2 matches at 8 bases. CDR3 length equals 13 residues. Looked up from germline, CDR1 is DFQATT and CDR2 is SNEGSKA (reference sequence). V was pared by 8 bases and J by 5 bases, with 8 bases of the junction left unmatched. In nucleotides, the CDR3 is TGCAGTACCTCTAGCGGGTTGCACAATGAGCAGTTCTTC. It specifies CSTSSGLHNEQFF.

With respect to this clonotype: Its ends do not fully match the called genes, so a read error is possible. The V call is TRBV7-2, the J call TRBJ2-3; D possibly matches TRBD1 or TRBD2 (6 bases each). Germline V gene lookup returns CDR1 SGHTA and CDR2 FQGNSA. This CDR3 is built from 20 residues. CDR3 region: CASSLSRGAPVEYRTDTQYF. CDR3 DNA sequence: TGTGCCAGCAGCCTAAGTAGGGGGGCCCCCGTTGAGTACCGGACAGATACACAGTATTTT.

The rearrangement joins TRBV7-2 to TRBJ2-2; 13 positions match TRBD2. This CDR3 is 15 amino acids long. The germline V gene has CDR1 SGHTA and CDR2 FQGNSA. J was trimmed by 6 bases and V by 4 bases; bases with no gene match: 2. CDR3 sequence: CASSSGLAGAGELFF. In DNA, the CDR3 is TGTGCCAGCAGCTCCGGACTAGCGGGGGCCGGGGAGCTGTTTTTT.

The genes are TRBV5-6 and TRBJ2-7; no clear D gene. The end of the DNA is better explained by TRBJ2-5, so the J call may be wrong. The CDR3 covers 14 residues. Germline V gives CDR1 SGHDT, CDR2 YYEEEE. In nucleotides, the CDR3 is TGTGCCAGCAGCCCTAGAACTAACGGGGAGACCCAGTACTTC. It specifies CASSPRTNGETQYF.

Only a few counts were recorded for this clonotype. V usage is TRBV6-1 and J usage is TRBJ1-5; tentatively, D is TRBD1 (5 bases). The CDR3 runs to 13 residues. V was pared by 8 bases and J by 15 bases, with 23 bases between. Germline V gene lookup returns CDR1 MNHNS and CDR2 SASEGT. The DNA of the CDR3 is TGTGCCAGCTGGGAAAACATGGGGACCCCTGCGCATTTT. Translated, it gives CASWENMGTPAHF.

This sequence joins TRBV20-1 and TRBJ2-1; perhaps TRBD2 as D (6 bases). The CDR3 is made up of 14 amino acids. Germline CDR1 is DFQATT and CDR2 is SNEGSKA (reference sequence). V dropped 4 bases and J dropped 2 bases, with 12 bases sitting between them. The CDR3 protein is CSAKRGNAYNEQFF. The DNA for the CDR3 is TGCAGTGCTAAACGGGGGAACGCCTACAATGAGCAGTTCTTC.

The chain couples TRBV2 to TRBJ2-3, with D perhaps being TRBD1 or TRBD2 (5 bases each). Per germline, CDR1 SNHLY and CDR2 FYNNEI. Trimming left V 11 bases short and J 0 bases short, with 18 bases between. CDR3 length equals 15 residues. CDR3 nucleotide sequence: TGTGCCTCAGTGCTTGGGACCCGAAGCACAGATACGCAGTATTTT. This codes for CASVLGTRSTDTQYF.

The gene calls are TRBV20-1 and TRBJ2-1, with TRBD1 identical over 7 bases. The germline CDR1 and CDR2 sequences are DFQATT and SNEGSKA (reference sequence). The CDR3 extends over 13 amino acids. The J segment lost 4 bases and the V segment lost 5 bases, leaving 5 bases of the junction unmatched. CDR3 amino acids: CSARPTGYNEQFF. CDR3 nucleotide sequence: TGCAGTGCTCGGCCGACAGGGTACAATGAGCAGTTCTTC.

The chain couples TRBV27 to TRBJ2-1; 13 bases are a match to TRBD2. Germline trimming cut 0 bases from V and 6 bases from J; bases unmatched to any gene: 2. Germline lookup yields CDR1 MNHEY and CDR2 SMNVEV (reference sequence). There are 16 residues in the CDR3. In DNA form, the CDR3 reads TGTGCCAGCAGTTTATCACTAGCGGGAGGGATCAATGAGCAGTTCTTC. This encodes CASSLSLAGGINEQFF.

A few counts support this clonotype. This chain links TRBV11-2 with TRBJ2-3; 12 bases map to TRBD2. The CDR3 is made up of 16 amino acids. V shed 4 bases and J 6 bases; nucleotides not matched to a gene: 8. Germline lookup yields CDR1 SGHAT and CDR2 FQNNGV. The CDR3 DNA reads as TGTGCCAGCAGCTCCCGGACTAGCGGGGCAGGGGATACGCAGTATTTT. As protein: CASSSRTSGAGDTQYF.

This clonotype was seen only a few times. V is TRBV4-1 and J is TRBJ1-5, with TRBD1 as a possible D gene (5 bases). V lost 0 bases, J lost 3 bases, and 12 bases lay in between. The CDR3 sequence is 16 residues long. The germline CDR1 and CDR2 sequences are MGHRA and YSYEKL. The CDR3 region has the DNA TGCGCCAGCAGCCAAGATATGGGGCCCTACAATCAGCCCCAGCATTTT. This encodes CASSQDMGPYNQPQHF.

The table lists this clonotype with a few counts. CDR3 in DNA: TGTGCCAGCAGCTTAGCTTTCACGACCACCTACGAGCAGTACTTC. Its protein product is CASSLAFTTTYEQYF. The chain combines TRBV7-6 with TRBJ2-7; D unresolved. CDR1 and CDR2 (germline): SGHVS, FNYEAQ. The CDR3 is made up of 15 amino acids. Trimming cost V 0 bases and J 2 bases, with 11 bases left between them.

This clonotype came up a few times. The CDR3 region is CSAIIGGGALYDTQYF. The CDR3 DNA follows: TGCAGTGCCATTATTGGCGGGGGGGCCCTCTATGATACGCAGTATTTT. The chain couples TRBV20-1 to TRBJ2-3, with TRBD2 matching 9 bases. The CDR3 is made up of 16 amino acids. Germline V gene lookup returns CDR1 DFQATT and CDR2 SNEGSKA (reference sequence). J was trimmed by 6 bases and V by 6 bases; bases with no gene match: 16.

V usage is TRBV5-1 and J usage is TRBJ1-5; D is uncertain. This CDR3 is built from 14 residues. CDR1 is SGHRS and CDR2 is YFSETQ in the germline V gene. Trimming took off 0 bases at V and 5 bases at J, with 9 bases between the two ends. This chain's CDR3 is CASSLGGVDQPQHF. CDR3 nucleotides: TGCGCCAGCAGCTTGGGAGGAGTAGATCAGCCCCAGCATTTT.

A few counts support this clonotype. V and J are TRBV6-1 and TRBJ2-7, with 7 nucleotides matching TRBD2. The CDR3 sequence is 13 residues long. Trimming took 10 bases from V and 2 from J; bases not matched to a gene: 8. Germline loops: CDR1 MNHNS, CDR2 SASEGT. CDR3 sequence reads: CATVGRATYEQYF. CDR3 nucleotides: TGTGCCACCGTGGGGAGGGCGACCTACGAGCAGTACTTC.

V is TRBV7-9 and J is TRBJ2-3; 9 nucleotides agree with TRBD1. Trimming cost V 2 bases and J 5 bases; bases outside gene matches: 5. This CDR3 is 15 amino acids long. Germline V gene lookup returns CDR1 SEHNR and CDR2 FQNEAQ (reference sequence). CDR3 region: CASSLTTGGRDTQYF. The CDR3 DNA follows: TGTGCCAGCAGCTTAACGACAGGGGGGAGAGATACGCAGTATTTT.

A few counts support this clonotype. The J gene is TRBJ2-7, the V gene TRBV2; 11 bases line up with TRBD1. The CDR3 covers 16 residues. V was clipped by 3 bases and J by 5 bases; unmatched bases: 9. Looked up from germline, CDR1 is SNHLY and CDR2 is FYNNEI. The DNA of the CDR3 is TGTGCCAGCAGTGATGACGTGGGACAGGGGGGCCACGAGCAGTACTTC. It translates to CASSDDVGQGGHEQYF.

This clonotype was seen more than once but under ten times. This rearrangement joins TRBV13 to TRBJ2-1, with 9 bases that match TRBD2. After removal of 4 bases from V and 7 bases from J, the junction contained 5 bases not matched to a gene. This CDR3 comprises 14 residues. CDR1 and CDR2 from the germline V gene are PRHDT and FYEKMQ (reference sequence). The CDR3, as DNA: TGTGCCAGCAGCTCGCGGGGGGGCCGAAATGAGCAGTTCTTC. Amino acids: CASSSRGGRNEQFF.

This clonotype was picked up many times. The genes are TRBV6-6 and TRBJ2-7, with D unclear. From germline, CDR1 is MNHNY and CDR2 SVGAGI (reference sequence). With 6 bases removed from V and 6 bases from J, the gap between germline ends came to 12 bases. This CDR3 is built from 12 residues. In DNA, the CDR3 is TGTGCCAGCAGGTTAGGACCTGCCGAGCAGTACTTC. Amino acid sequence: CASRLGPAEQYF.